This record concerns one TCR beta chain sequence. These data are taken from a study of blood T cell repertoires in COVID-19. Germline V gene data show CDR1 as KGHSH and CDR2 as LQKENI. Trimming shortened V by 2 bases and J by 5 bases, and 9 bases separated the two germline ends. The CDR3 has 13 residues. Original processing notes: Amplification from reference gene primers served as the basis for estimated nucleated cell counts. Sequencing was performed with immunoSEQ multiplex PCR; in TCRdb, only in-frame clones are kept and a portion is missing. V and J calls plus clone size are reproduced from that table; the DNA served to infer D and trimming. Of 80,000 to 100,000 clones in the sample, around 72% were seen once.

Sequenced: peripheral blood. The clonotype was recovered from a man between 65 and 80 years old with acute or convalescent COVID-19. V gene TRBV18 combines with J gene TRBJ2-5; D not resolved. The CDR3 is CASSPGIHETQYF. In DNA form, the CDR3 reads TGTGCCAGCTCACCAGGCATACACGAGACCCAGTACTTC.